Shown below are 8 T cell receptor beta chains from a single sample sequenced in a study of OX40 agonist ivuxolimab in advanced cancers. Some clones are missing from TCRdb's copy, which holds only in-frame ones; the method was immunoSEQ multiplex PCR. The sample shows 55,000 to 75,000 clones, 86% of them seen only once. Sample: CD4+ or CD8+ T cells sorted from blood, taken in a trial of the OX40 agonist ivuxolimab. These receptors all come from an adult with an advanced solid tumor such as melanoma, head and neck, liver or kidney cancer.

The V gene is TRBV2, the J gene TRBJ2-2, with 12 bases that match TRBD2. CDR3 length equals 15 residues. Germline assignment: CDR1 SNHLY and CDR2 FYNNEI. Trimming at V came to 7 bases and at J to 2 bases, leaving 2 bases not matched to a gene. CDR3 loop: CASTLAGGNTGELFF. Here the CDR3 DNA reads TGTGCCAGCACACTAGCGGGAGGAAACACCGGGGAGCTGTTTTTT.

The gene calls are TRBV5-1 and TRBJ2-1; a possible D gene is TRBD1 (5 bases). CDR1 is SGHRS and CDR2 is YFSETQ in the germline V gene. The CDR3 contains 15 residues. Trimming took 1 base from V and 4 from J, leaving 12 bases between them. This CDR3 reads CASSLLGVGYNEQFF. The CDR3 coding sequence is TGCGCCAGCAGCTTGTTAGGGGTAGGATACAATGAGCAGTTCTTC.

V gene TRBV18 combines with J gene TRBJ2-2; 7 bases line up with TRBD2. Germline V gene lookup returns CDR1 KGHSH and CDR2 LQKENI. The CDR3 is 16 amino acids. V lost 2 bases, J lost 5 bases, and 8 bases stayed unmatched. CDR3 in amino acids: CASSPTAGVGTGELFF. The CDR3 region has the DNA TGTGCCAGCTCACCAACTGCGGGAGTTGGTACCGGGGAGCTGTTTTTT.

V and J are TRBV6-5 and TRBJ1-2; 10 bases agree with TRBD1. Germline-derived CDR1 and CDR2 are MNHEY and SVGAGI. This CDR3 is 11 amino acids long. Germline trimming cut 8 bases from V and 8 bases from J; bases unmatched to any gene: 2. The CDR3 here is CASGTGAGYTF. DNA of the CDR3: TGTGCCAGCGGGACAGGGGCAGGCTACACCTTC.

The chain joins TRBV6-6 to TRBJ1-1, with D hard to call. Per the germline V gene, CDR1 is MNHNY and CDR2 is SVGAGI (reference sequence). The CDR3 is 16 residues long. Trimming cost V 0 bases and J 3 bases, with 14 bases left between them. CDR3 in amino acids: CASSYSVPREDTEAFF. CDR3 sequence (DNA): TGTGCCAGCAGTTACTCCGTACCAAGGGAGGACACTGAAGCTTTCTTT.

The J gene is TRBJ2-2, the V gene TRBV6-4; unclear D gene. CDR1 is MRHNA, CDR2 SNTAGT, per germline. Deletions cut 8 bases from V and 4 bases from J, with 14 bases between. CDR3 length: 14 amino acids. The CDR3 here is CASPGSRTTGELFF. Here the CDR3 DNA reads TGTGCCAGCCCTGGCTCCCGCACCACCGGGGAGCTGTTTTTT.

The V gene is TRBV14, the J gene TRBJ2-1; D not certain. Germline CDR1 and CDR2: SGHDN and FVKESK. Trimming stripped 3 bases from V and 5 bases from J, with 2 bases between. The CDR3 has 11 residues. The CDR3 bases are TGTGCCAGCAGCCATGACAATGAGCAGTTCTTC. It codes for CASSHDNEQFF.

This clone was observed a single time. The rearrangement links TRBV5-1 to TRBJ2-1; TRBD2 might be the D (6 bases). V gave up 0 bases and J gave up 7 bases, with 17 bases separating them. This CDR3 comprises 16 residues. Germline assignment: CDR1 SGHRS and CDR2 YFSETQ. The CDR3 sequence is CASSLVPGVGENEQFF. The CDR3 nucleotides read TGCGCCAGCAGCTTGGTTCCGGGAGTGGGTGAAAATGAGCAGTTCTTC.